This passage covers 13 T cell receptor beta chains from one sample sequenced in a study of cytomegalovirus exposure and HLA in healthy donors. Sequenced by immunoSEQ multiplex PCR; TCRdb stores in-frame clones only, minus some. Among about 69,000 clones listed, about 95% were seen once. Sample: PBMCs. These receptors all stem from a woman aged 18-35 years in good health and CMV-seronegative.

The chain recombines TRBV11-2 with TRBJ2-1; maybe TRBD2 (6 bases). In germline, CDR1 is SGHAT, CDR2 FQNNGV. The CDR3 runs 15 residues. V was clipped by 2 bases and J by 4 bases, with 12 bases between them. The CDR3 coding sequence is TGTGCCAGCAGCTTAAACCCGGGGGTATACAATGAGCAGTTCTTC. This encodes CASSLNPGVYNEQFF.

The chain employs TRBV2 and TRBJ2-1; D perhaps matches TRBD2 (5 bases). Trimming took off 6 bases at V and 7 bases at J, with 16 bases between the two ends. CDR1 and CDR2 (germline): SNHLY, FYNNEI. The CDR3 extends over 14 amino acids. The CDR3 DNA follows: TGTGCCAGCAGCGAGCGGAAGTCAAGGAATGAGCAGTTCTTC. This codes for CASSERKSRNEQFF.

This chain connects TRBV10-2 to TRBJ1-6; D is uncertain. CDR3 length: 13 residues. The V end lost 7 bases, the J end lost 9 bases, and 13 bases lay between the germline ends. CDR1 and CDR2 (germline): WSHSY, SAAADI. CDR3 residues: CASKGGMPSPLHF. Here the CDR3 DNA reads TGCGCCAGCAAGGGCGGGATGCCTTCACCCCTCCACTTT.

The chain carries TRBV18 and TRBJ1-2; 7 bases are shared with TRBD1. The CDR3 covers 12 residues. Germline V gives CDR1 KGHSH, CDR2 LQKENI. Trimming took 5 bases from V and 7 from J; bases not matched to a gene: 4. The CDR3 sequence is CASSADRVGYTF. CDR3 sequence (DNA): TGTGCCAGCTCAGCAGACAGGGTTGGCTACACCTTC.

The chain couples TRBV18 to TRBJ1-1; D unclear. This CDR3 contains 11 residues. Germline V gene lookup returns CDR1 KGHSH and CDR2 LQKENI. The germline V and J ends were trimmed by 5 bases and 5 bases, with 6 bases remaining between them. CDR3 loop: CASSERTEAFF. DNA for the CDR3: TGTGCCAGCTCAGAGCGGACTGAAGCTTTCTTT.

This clone was detected only once. The rearrangement links TRBV5-4 to TRBJ2-1; 9 bases fit TRBD1. The CDR3 is 16 residues long. V was pared by 4 bases and J by 3 bases, with 8 bases of the junction left unmatched. Per the germline V gene, CDR1 is SGHNT and CDR2 is YYREEE (reference sequence). The DNA for the CDR3 is TGTGCCAGCAGCCCTTCTGACAGGGGGTTCTACAATGAGCAGTTCTTC. This codes for CASSPSDRGFYNEQFF.

J is TRBJ1-2 and V is TRBV27; TRBD1 matches at 9 bases. Germline-derived CDR1 and CDR2 are MNHEY and SMNVEV (reference sequence). J lost 8 bases, V lost 7 bases, and 20 bases had no gene match. This CDR3 has 17 residues. CDR3 residues: CASTPRLSQGAIGGYTF. The CDR3 region has the DNA TGTGCCAGCACCCCGAGACTTTCACAGGGGGCGATAGGCGGCTACACCTTC.

This clone is a singleton in its sample. V is TRBV18 and J is TRBJ1-1; D ambiguous. Trimming cost V 2 bases and J 0 bases, with 10 bases left between them. The CDR3 length is 15 residues. In germline, CDR1 is KGHSH, CDR2 LQKENI. The CDR3 DNA sequence: TGTGCCAGCTCACCATATAACACCTTGAACACTGAAGCTTTCTTT. As protein: CASSPYNTLNTEAFF.

The rearrangement links TRBV19 to TRBJ1-2; TRBD1 matches at 7 bases. The V gene end was trimmed by 6 bases and the J gene end by 3 bases; junction bases not matched to a gene: 4. CDR1 and CDR2 (germline): LNHDA, SQIVND (reference sequence). This CDR3 has 13 amino acids. This CDR3 reads CASSGDSYYGYTF. The CDR3 DNA reads TGTGCCAGTAGCGGGGACAGTTACTATGGCTACACCTTC.

The chain employs TRBV9 and TRBJ1-1; the match to TRBD1 covers 7 bases. The germline V gene encodes CDR1 SGDLS and CDR2 YYNGEE. Germline trimming cut 4 bases from V and 1 base from J; bases unmatched to any gene: 4. The CDR3 is made up of 14 amino acids. CDR3 sequence reads: CASSPGQQNTEAFF. DNA of the CDR3: TGTGCCAGCAGCCCGGGACAGCAGAACACTGAAGCTTTCTTT.

The V call is TRBV27, the J call TRBJ2-1, with D hard to call. The length of the CDR3 is 19 residues. Germline CDR1 MNHEY, CDR2 SMNVEV (reference sequence). The V end was cut by 2 bases, the J end by 8 bases, with 28 bases between. CDR3 region: CASSLRPTLAATFDDEQFF. CDR3 coding DNA: TGTGCCAGCAGTTTACGCCCCACTTTGGCGGCAACATTCGACGATGAGCAGTTCTTC.

The chain carries TRBV7-3 and TRBJ2-3; D is perhaps TRBD2 (6 bases). V was trimmed by 5 bases and J by 1 base, leaving 13 bases between them. The CDR3 has 15 amino acids. CDR1 and CDR2 from the germline V gene are SGHTA and FQGTGA. CDR3 sequence reads: CASSLGSLGTDTQYF. The CDR3 DNA sequence: TGTGCCAGCAGCCTCGGGAGCCTAGGCACAGATACGCAGTATTTT.

This sequence joins TRBV6-4 and TRBJ1-6; 9 bases agree with TRBD1. The J segment lost 8 bases and the V segment lost 2 bases, leaving 4 bases of the junction unmatched. Germline loops: CDR1 MRHNA, CDR2 SNTAGT. There are 15 residues in the CDR3. This CDR3 is CASSDLGTGYSPLHF. The CDR3, as DNA: TGTGCCAGCAGTGACCTCGGGACAGGGTATTCACCCCTCCACTTT.